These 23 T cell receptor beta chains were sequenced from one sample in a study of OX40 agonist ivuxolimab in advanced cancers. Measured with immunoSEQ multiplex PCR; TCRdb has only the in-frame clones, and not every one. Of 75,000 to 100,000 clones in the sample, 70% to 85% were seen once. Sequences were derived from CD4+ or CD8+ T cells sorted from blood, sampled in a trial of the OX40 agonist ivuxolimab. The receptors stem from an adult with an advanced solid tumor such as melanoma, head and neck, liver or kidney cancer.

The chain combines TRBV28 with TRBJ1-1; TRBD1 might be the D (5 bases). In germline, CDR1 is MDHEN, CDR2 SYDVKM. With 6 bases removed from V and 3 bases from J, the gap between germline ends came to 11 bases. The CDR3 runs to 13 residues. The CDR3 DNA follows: TGTGCCAGCAGGCTCACAGGAGACACTGAAGCTTTCTTT. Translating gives CASRLTGDTEAFF.

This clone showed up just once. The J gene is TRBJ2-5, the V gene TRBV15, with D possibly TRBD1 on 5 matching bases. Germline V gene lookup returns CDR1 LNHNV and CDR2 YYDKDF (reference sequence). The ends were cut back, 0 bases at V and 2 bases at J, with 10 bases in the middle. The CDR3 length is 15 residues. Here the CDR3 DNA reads TGTGCCACCAGCAGAGATCGGGCAGGGCAAGAGACCCAGTACTTC. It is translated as CATSRDRAGQETQYF.

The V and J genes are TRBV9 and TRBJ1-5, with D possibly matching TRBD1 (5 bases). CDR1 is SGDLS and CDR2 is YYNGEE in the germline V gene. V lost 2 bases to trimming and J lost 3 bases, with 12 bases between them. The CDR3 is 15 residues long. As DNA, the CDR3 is TGTGCCAGCAGCGTTGGGGGACGGGACAATCAGCCCCAGCATTTT. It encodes CASSVGGRDNQPQHF.

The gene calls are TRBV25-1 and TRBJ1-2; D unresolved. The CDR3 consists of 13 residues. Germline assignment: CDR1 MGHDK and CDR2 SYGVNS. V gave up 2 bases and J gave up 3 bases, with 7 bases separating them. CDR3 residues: CASSEVKDYGYTF. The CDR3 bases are TGTGCCAGCAGTGAAGTAAAGGACTATGGCTACACCTTC.

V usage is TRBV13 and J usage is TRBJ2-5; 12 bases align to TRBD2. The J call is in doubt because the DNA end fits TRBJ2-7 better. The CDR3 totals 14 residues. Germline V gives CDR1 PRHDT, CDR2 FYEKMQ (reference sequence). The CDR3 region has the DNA TGTGCCAGCAGCATCCTAGCGGGGGGGCACGAGCAGTACTTC. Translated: CASSILAGGHEQYF.

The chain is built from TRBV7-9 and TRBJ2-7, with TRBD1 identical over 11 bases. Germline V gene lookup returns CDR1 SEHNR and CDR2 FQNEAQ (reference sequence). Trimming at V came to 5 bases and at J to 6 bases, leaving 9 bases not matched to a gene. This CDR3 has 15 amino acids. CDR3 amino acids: CASSTAGQGGREQYF. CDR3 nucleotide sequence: TGTGCCAGCAGCACCGCGGGACAGGGGGGCCGCGAGCAGTACTTC.

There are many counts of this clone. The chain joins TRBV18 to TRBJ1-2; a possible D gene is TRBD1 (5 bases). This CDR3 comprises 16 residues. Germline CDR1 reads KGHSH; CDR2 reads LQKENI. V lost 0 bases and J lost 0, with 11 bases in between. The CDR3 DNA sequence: TGTGCCAGCTCACCACCTCCCGGGGGAGCTAACTATGGCTACACCTTC. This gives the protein CASSPPPGGANYGYTF.

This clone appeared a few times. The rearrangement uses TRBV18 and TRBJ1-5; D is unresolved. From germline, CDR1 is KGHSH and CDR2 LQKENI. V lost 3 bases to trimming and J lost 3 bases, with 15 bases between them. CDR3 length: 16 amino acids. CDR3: CASSPYRVIDNQPQHF. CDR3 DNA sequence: TGTGCCAGCTCACCCTACAGAGTTATCGACAATCAGCCCCAGCATTTT. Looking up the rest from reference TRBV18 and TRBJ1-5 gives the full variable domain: NAGVMQNPRHLVRRRGQEARLRCSPMKGHSHVYWYRQLPEEGLKFMVYLQKENIIDESGMPKERFSAEFPKEGPSILRIQQVVRGDSAAYFCASSPYRVIDNQPQHFGDGTRLSIL.

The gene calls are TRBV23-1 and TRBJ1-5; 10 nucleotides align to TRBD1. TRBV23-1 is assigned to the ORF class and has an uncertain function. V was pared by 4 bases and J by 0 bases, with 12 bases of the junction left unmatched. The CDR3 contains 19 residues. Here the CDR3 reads CASSLPSTGGLGSNQPQHF. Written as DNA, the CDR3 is TGCGCCAGCAGTCTTCCCTCGACAGGGGGCTTAGGTAGCAATCAGCCCCAGCATTTT.

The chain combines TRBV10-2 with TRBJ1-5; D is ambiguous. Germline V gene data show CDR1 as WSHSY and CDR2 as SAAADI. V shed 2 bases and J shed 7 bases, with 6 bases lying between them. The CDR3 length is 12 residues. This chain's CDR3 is CASSEGWQPQHF. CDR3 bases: TGCGCCAGCAGTGAGGGGTGGCAGCCCCAGCATTTT.

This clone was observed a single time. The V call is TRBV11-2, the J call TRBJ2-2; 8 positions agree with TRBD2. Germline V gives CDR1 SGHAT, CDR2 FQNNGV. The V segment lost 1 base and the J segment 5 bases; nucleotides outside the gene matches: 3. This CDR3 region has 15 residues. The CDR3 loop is CASSLVASGTGELFF. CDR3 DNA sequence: TGTGCCAGCAGCTTAGTGGCTAGCGGGACCGGGGAGCTGTTTTTT.

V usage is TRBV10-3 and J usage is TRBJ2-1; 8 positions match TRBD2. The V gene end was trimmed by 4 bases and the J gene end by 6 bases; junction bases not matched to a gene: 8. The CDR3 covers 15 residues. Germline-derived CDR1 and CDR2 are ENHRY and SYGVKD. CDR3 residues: CAISGAGVKVNEQFF. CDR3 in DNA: TGTGCCATCAGTGGAGCGGGAGTTAAGGTCAATGAGCAGTTCTTC.

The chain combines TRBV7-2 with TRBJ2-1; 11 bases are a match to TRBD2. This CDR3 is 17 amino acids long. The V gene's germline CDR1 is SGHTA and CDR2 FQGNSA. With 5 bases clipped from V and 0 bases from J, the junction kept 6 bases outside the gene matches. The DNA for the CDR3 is TGTGCCAGCAGCCAAACTAGCGGGAGTTTCTCCTACAATGAGCAGTTCTTC. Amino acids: CASSQTSGSFSYNEQFF.

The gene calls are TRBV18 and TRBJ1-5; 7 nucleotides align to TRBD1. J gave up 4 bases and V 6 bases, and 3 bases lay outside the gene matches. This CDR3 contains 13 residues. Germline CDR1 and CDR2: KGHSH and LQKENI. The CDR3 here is CASSQGQNQPQHF. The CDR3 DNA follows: TGTGCCAGCTCCCAGGGACAGAATCAGCCCCAGCATTTT.

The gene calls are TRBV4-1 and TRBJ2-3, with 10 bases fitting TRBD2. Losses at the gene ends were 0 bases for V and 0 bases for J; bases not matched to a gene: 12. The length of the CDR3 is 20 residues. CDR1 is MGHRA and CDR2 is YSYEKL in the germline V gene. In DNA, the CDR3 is TGCGCCAGCAGCCAAGAGCCTCTGACTAGCGGGCCCGCTAGCACAGATACGCAGTATTTT. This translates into CASSQEPLTSGPASTDTQYF.

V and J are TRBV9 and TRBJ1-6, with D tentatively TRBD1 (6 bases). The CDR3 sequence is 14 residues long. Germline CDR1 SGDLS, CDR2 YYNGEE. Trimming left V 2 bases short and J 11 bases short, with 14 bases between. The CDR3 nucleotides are TGTGCCAGCAGCGTGGACGGGGGCTTGACACCCCTCCACTTT. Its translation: CASSVDGGLTPLHF.

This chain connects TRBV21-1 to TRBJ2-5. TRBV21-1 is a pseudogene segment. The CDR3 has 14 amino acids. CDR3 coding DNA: TGTGCCAGCAGCAAAGAGGACCAAGCGGAGACCCAGTACTTC. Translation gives CASSKEDQAETQYF.

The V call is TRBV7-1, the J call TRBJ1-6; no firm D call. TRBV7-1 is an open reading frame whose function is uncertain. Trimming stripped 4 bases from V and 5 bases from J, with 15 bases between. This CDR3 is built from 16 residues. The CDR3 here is CASSLVGARDNSPLHF. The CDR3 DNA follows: TGTGCCAGCAGCTTAGTTGGAGCTCGGGATAATTCACCCCTCCACTTT.

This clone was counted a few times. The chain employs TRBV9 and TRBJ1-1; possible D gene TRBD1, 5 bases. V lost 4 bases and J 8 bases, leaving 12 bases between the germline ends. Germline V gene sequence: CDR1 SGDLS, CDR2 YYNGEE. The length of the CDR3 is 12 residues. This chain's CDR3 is CASSPSQGEAFF. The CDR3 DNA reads TGTGCCAGCAGCCCGAGTCAGGGCGAAGCTTTCTTT. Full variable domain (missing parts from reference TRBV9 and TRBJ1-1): DSGVTQTPKHLITATGQRVTLRCSPRSGDLSVYWYQQSLDQGLQFLIQYYNGEERAKGNILERFSAQQFPDLHSELNLSSLELGDSALYFCASSPSQGEAFFGQGTRLTVV.

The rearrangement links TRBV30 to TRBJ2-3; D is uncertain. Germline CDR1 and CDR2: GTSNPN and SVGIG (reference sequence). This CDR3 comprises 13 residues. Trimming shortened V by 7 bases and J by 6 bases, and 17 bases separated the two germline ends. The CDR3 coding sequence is TGTGCCTACTCCGGTTGGGGAAGGGATACGCAGTATTTT. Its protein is CAYSGWGRDTQYF.

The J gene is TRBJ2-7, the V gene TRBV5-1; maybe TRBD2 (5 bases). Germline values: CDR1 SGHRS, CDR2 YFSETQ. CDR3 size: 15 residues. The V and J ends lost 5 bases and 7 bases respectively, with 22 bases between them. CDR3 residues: CASRDSSTSTLEQYF. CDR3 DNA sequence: TGCGCCAGCAGGGACTCTAGCACCTCTACCCTGGAGCAGTACTTC.

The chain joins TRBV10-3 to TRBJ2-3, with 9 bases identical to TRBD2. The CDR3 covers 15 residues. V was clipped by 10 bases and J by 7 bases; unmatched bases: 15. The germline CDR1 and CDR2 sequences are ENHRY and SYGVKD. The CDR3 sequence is CATSSGTDAQHTQYF. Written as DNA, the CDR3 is TGTGCCACCTCTAGCGGGACGGACGCACAGCATACGCAGTATTTT.

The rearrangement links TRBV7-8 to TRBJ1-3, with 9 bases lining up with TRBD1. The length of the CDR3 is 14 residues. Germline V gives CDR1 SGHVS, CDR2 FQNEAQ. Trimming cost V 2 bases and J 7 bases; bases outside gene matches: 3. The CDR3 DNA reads TGTGCCAGCAGCTTAACCGGGACAGGGAACACCATATATTTT. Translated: CASSLTGTGNTIYF. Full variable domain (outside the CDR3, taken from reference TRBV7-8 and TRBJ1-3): GAGVSQSPRYKVAKRGQDVALRCDPISGHVSLFWYQQALGQGPEFLTYFQNEAQLDKSGLPSDRFFAERPEGSVSTLKIQRTQQEDSAVYLCASSLTGTGNTIYFGEGSWLTVV.